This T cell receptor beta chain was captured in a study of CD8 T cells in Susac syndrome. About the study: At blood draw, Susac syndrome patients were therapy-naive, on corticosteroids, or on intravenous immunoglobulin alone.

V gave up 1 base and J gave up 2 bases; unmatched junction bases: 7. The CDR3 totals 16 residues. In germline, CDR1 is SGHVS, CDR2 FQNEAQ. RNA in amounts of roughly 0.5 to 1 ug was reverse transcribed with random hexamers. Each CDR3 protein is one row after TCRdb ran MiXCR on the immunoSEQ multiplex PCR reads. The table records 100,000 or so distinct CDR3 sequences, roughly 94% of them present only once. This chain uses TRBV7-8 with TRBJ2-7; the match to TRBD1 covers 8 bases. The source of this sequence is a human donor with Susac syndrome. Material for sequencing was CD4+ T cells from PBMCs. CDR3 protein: CASSLDVSGQAYEQYF. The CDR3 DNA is TGTGCCAGCAGCTTAGACGTTTCGGGACAGGCCTACGAGCAGTACTTC.